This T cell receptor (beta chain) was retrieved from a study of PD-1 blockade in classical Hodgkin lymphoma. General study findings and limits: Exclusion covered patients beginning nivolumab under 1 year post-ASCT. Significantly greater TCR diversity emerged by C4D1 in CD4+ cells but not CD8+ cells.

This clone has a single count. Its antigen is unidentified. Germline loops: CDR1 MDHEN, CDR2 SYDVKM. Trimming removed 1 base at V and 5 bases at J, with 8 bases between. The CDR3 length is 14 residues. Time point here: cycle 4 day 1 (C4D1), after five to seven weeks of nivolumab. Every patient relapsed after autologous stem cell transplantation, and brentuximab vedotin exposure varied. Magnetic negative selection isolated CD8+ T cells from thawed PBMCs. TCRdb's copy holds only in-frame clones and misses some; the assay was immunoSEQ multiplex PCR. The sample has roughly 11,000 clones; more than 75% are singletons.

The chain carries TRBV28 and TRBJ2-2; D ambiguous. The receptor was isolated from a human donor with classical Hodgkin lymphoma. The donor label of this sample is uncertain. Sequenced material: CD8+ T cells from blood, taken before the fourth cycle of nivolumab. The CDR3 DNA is TGTGCCAGCAGTTTATTCCGCTCGACCGGGGAGCTGTTTTTT. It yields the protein CASSLFRSTGELFF.